One and the same sample provided the 15 T cell receptor beta chains below, sequenced in a study of T cell changes during pregnancy in multiple sclerosis. The method was immunoSEQ multiplex PCR; TCRdb's version includes in-frame clones alone and lacks a portion of them. The sample comprises over 85,000 clones, around 91% of which are singletons, and under 2% rests with the top ten. This specimen consisted of peripheral blood, obtained after pregnancy. These receptor sequences come from a female donor in good health, enrolled as a control in a pregnancy study.

CDR3 sequence reads: CASSLSTYNSPLHF. The CDR3 bases are TGTGCCAGCAGTTTGAGCACCTATAATTCACCCCTCCACTTT. V is TRBV28 and J is TRBJ1-6; D unresolved. With 3 bases removed from V and 2 bases from J, the gap between germline ends came to 5 bases. CDR1 is MDHEN and CDR2 is SYDVKM in the germline V gene. The CDR3 covers 14 residues. The full variable domain, rest sourced from reference TRBV28 and TRBJ1-6, is DVKVTQSSRYLVKRTGEKVFLECVQDMDHENMFWYRQDPGLGLRLIYFSYDVKMKEKGDIPEGYSVSREKKERFSLILESASTNQTSMYLCASSLSTYNSPLHFGNGTRLTVT.

The genes are TRBV7-8 and TRBJ2-7, with 10 positions matching TRBD2. The germline gives CDR1 SGHVS, CDR2 FQNEAQ. There are 14 residues in the CDR3. V shed 2 bases and J 3 bases; nucleotides not matched to a gene: 1. CDR3 in DNA: TGTGCCAGCAGCTTATCTAGCGGGGGCTACGAGCAGTACTTC. Encoded protein: CASSLSSGGYEQYF.

This clone was seen just once. The chain couples TRBV7-2 to TRBJ1-2; 8 positions match TRBD1. J was trimmed by 3 bases and V by 5 bases; bases with no gene match: 5. From germline, CDR1 is SGHTA and CDR2 FQGNSA. This CDR3 is built from 14 residues. The CDR3 nucleotides read TGTGCCAGCAGCGTAAACAGGGGGGACTATGGCTACACCTTC. Its translation is CASSVNRGDYGYTF.

The CDR3 here is CASTLPDSYEQYF. DNA for the CDR3: TGTGCCAGCACCCTCCCGGACAGCTACGAGCAGTACTTC. V usage is TRBV5-8 and J usage is TRBJ2-7; D is possibly TRBD1 (6 bases). The germline V gene encodes CDR1 SGHTS and CDR2 YDEGEE. This CDR3 has 13 residues. V was clipped by 6 bases and J by 3 bases, with 13 bases between them.

The chain carries TRBV2 and TRBJ1-5; D may be TRBD1 (5 bases). The V and J ends lost 5 bases and 4 bases respectively, with 12 bases between them. Germline V gene data show CDR1 as SNHLY and CDR2 as FYNNEI. This CDR3 comprises 14 residues. The CDR3 spells CASSPTGFNQPQHF. The CDR3 coding sequence is TGTGCCAGCAGTCCTACAGGATTTAATCAGCCCCAGCATTTT.

The CDR3 nucleotides read TGTGCTAGTGGTTTGCCCAGCTACGAGCAGTACTTC. It translates to CASGLPSYEQYF. The V call is TRBV12-5, the J call TRBJ2-7; no definite D call. The CDR3 has 12 residues. Germline loops: CDR1 LGHNT, CDR2 FRNRAP. V was cut by 2 bases and J by 3 bases, with 5 bases left in between. Together with reference TRBV12-5 and TRBJ2-7, the CDR3 gives the full variable domain: DARVTQTPRHKVTEMGQEVTMRCQPILGHNTVFWYRQTMMQGLELLAYFRNRAPLDDSGMPKDRFSAEMPDATLATLKIQPSEPRDSAVYFCASGLPSYEQYFGPGTRLTVT.

The V call is TRBV6-5, the J call TRBJ2-7; tentative D call: TRBD2 (7 bases). The CDR3 sequence is 15 residues long. Germline CDR1 and CDR2: MNHEY and SVGAGI. V was shortened by 2 bases and J by 9 bases, with 20 bases between the two germline ends. The CDR3 bases are TGTGCCAGCAGTTACGGGGGCGGGGGAGCTACGGTGCAGTACTTC. Translated, it gives CASSYGGGGATVQYF.

This rearrangement joins TRBV2 to TRBJ2-1; 12 bases match TRBD2. Germline CDR1 SNHLY, CDR2 FYNNEI. CDR3 length: 13 amino acids. V shed 8 bases and J 6 bases; nucleotides not matched to a gene: 2. As DNA, the CDR3 is TGTGCCAGCCCTAGCGGGGGGGTCAATGAGCAGTTCTTC. Translated: CASPSGGVNEQFF.

The chain is built from TRBV13 and TRBJ1-1, with TRBD1 as a possible D gene (5 bases). V was cut by 1 base and J by 0 bases, with 6 bases left in between. The CDR3 is 14 residues long. The V gene's germline CDR1 is PRHDT and CDR2 FYEKMQ (reference sequence). This CDR3 reads CASSLAGLNTEAFF. The CDR3 coding sequence is TGTGCCAGCAGCTTAGCAGGGCTGAACACTGAAGCTTTCTTT. The full variable domain, rest sourced from reference TRBV13 and TRBJ1-1, is AAGVIQSPRHLIKEKRETATLKCYPIPRHDTVYWYQQGPGQDPQFLISFYEKMQSDKGSIPDRFSAQQFSDYHSELNMSSLELGDSALYFCASSLAGLNTEAFFGQGTRLTVV.

The chain links TRBV28 to TRBJ2-3; the match to TRBD1 covers 10 bases. The junction had 7 bases not matched to a gene; V was cut back by 6 bases and J by 4 bases. The CDR3 covers 15 residues. The V gene's germline CDR1 is MDHEN and CDR2 SYDVKM. The CDR3 DNA reads as TGTGCCAGCAGGACCGGGACAGGGGAAGCAGATACGCAGTATTTT. It is translated as CASRTGTGEADTQYF.

Turning to this clone: The same CDR3 can be traced to other DNA sequences in this sample. The chain recombines TRBV7-3 with TRBJ2-3; 11 bases match TRBD2. The CDR3 spans 16 residues. Germline values: CDR1 SGHTA, CDR2 FQGTGA. Trimming removed 3 bases from V and 0 bases from J; junction bases left unmatched: 2. The CDR3 bases are TGTGCCAGCAGCTTGGGGACTAGCGGCAGCACAGATACGCAGTATTTT. Translated: CASSLGTSGSTDTQYF.

This CDR3 is CSVELPGGEVAFF. The CDR3 nucleotides read TGCAGCGTTGAACTACCAGGGGGCGAGGTAGCTTTCTTT. The chain employs TRBV29-1 and TRBJ1-1; 8 nucleotides line up with TRBD1. From germline, CDR1 is SQVTM and CDR2 ANQGSEA. CDR3 length: 13 residues. J gave up 10 bases and V 2 bases, and 9 bases lay outside the gene matches.

The chain recombines TRBV7-2 with TRBJ2-5; 8 bases agree with TRBD2. The CDR3 loop spans 14 amino acids. V lost 4 bases and J lost 3; bases outside the gene matches: 4. Germline V gene data show CDR1 as SGHTA and CDR2 as FQGNSA. Here the CDR3 DNA reads TGTGCCAGCAGCTCACTTAGCGGGGAAGAGACCCAGTACTTC. This encodes CASSSLSGEETQYF.

The V gene is TRBV7-3, the J gene TRBJ2-2, with 8 bases matching TRBD1. The germline gives CDR1 SGHTA, CDR2 FQGTGA. Germline trimming cut 5 bases from V and 5 bases from J; bases unmatched to any gene: 13. The CDR3 is 17 residues long. CDR3 region: CASSPGLQGARTGELFF. The CDR3 DNA is TGTGCCAGCAGCCCGGGGCTTCAGGGGGCGAGGACCGGGGAGCTGTTTTTT.

The chain employs TRBV4-2 and TRBJ1-1; D is unclear. CDR3 size: 14 residues. The germline CDR1 and CDR2 sequences are LGHNA and YNFKEQ. The V end lost 1 base, the J end lost 7 bases, and 13 bases lay between the germline ends. CDR3 residues: CASSQVNRVGEAFF. The DNA of the CDR3 is TGTGCCAGCAGCCAAGTTAACCGGGTCGGTGAAGCTTTCTTT.